Sequencing of this T cell receptor beta chain was carried out in a study of glioma-infiltrating T cells after dendritic cell vaccination. Study-level information: Autologous tumor lysate-pulsed dendritic cell vaccination was given between 2003 and 2012. Three intradermal dendritic cell vaccine injections were given every two weeks.

The ends lost 6 bases at V and 6 bases at J; junction bases unmatched: 8. CDR1 and CDR2 from the germline V gene are MNHEY and SVGAGI. CDR3 length equals 14 residues. Time point indicated: after dendritic cell vaccination, including at tumor progression/relapse. Amplification used 60 V beta primers and 13 J beta primers. Measured with immunoSEQ multiplex PCR; TCRdb has only the in-frame clones, and not every one. The data hold about 91,000 clones, with around four fifths observed a single time. V and J are TRBV6-5 and TRBJ1-2, with 9 bases identical to TRBD1. The sample here was blood, taken after dendritic cell vaccination. The sequence was obtained from a human donor with glioblastoma. In DNA, the CDR3 is TGTGCCAGCAGAGTGGACAGGGGCGTAGATGGCTACACCTTC. Protein product: CASRVDRGVDGYTF.